The TCR beta chain described here comes from a study of cytomegalovirus exposure and HLA in healthy donors (TCRdb year 2017). As for the study more broadly: An earlier analysis of approximately 640 of the donors reported roughly 300 Gb of sequence data and approximately 110 million unique TCR beta sequences from about 179 million T cells. Around 320 gigabases of sequencing data and 80 million or so unique TCR sequences were included in an early release covering about 600 HLA-typed donors. Among the approximately 430 genotyped donors, about 83% belonged to the genetic ancestry cluster associated with self-reported Caucasian donors. The aim of the study was to test whether cataloging public T cell receptors could identify signatures of past pathogen exposure. Using immunosequencing, the study profiled T cell repertoires from roughly 650 subjects and related those repertoires to cytomegalovirus serostatus. Along with the roughly 710-subject first cohort, a separate validation cohort of over a hundred different subjects was used. To predict cytomegalovirus infection status, the study combined high-throughput TCR immunosequencing, statistical association of individual TCRs with disease status, and machine learning. A later analysis re-examined previously published TCR beta repertoires from roughly 650 donors and added high-resolution HLA genotyping to investigate patterns of TCR occurrence. In the later analysis, no new phenotypic data were used to find candidate immune exposures; instead, reliance was placed on TCR beta sequences and their occurrence across donors. An earlier analysis of around 580 of the donors used high-throughput TCR beta sequencing to judge whether each TCR beta V gene segment behaved as functional or pseudogenic. Donor age, sex, ethnicity and CMV serostatus were compiled together with the repertoire data. In a later genetic analysis, genome-wide SNP genotypes for about three fifths of the 666 donors were used, and that subset was treated as a discovery cohort. Every repertoire in the discovery cohort had been generated on one and the same sequencing platform. Both class I and class II loci were covered by HLA typing, at four-digit resolution. Typing coverage varied by locus: roughly 629-640 donors for A, B, C, DRB1 and DQB1; approximately 500 for DQA1; around 610 for DPA1; 400 to 480 for DPB1. Five DR-DQ haplotypes were handled as single units for association and clustering because linkage in the cohort was strong. Across around 400 genotyped donors of the cohort, an average of approximately 240,000 unique TCR beta nucleotide sequences per donor were sequenced, and around 19% of those sequences were non-productive. The paper as a whole reports these results and caveats: Approximately 16 rarely observed V segments, including chromosome 9 orphons, were excluded from the earlier analysis of about 610 of the donors because counts were too low. Immune exposure information for the cohort was limited to CMV serostatus. A group of highly shared sequence variants was considered likely to be a technical artifact of the sequencing pipeline. A later analysis found that TCR association rates varied across HLA loci, with DRB1 alleles showing the most associated TCRs and HLA-C alleles the fewest. Specific HLA alleles were associated with 16,951 TCR beta sequences at a false discovery rate of 0.05 in a later analysis. The study listed 150 to 200 TCR beta chains as associated with cytomegalovirus. Cytomegalovirus status was reported to be diagnosed by the classifier with high specificity and sensitivity in both the original and validation cohorts. In a later analysis, HLA-associated TCR beta chains were found to be more clonally expanded and to have lower generation probabilities than equally common non-associated chains. The authors suggested that the approach could potentially be extended to other disease states and immunological phenotypes. Because the 87-base-pair reads could not distinguish some IMGT-functional V segments, including TRBV6-2 and TRBV6-3, those segments were excluded. Compared with the approximately 670-donor mean, donors in an Asian-associated ancestry cluster had fewer N-insertions in productive TCRs, according to a later genetic analysis. Only TCR beta chains were sequenced in this cohort, and the absence of alpha or paired-chain data limited detectable features. Because some donors lacked HLA typing at each locus, the association tests relied only on the typed subset. Strong co-occurrence of HLA alleles, especially DR and DQ, made assigning TCR associations to individual alleles difficult. A later genetic analysis associated a missense DCLRE1C variant with V-gene and J-gene trimming of TCR beta chains, and an independent cohort replicated the association. Correlated functional status among segregating V segments might be attributable to linkage disequilibrium, but an unknown experimental factor could not be ruled out. A further reported finding was that TCR beta sequences accurately predicted the HLA-A and HLA-B alleles for most subjects in the first cohort. Three of the identified cytomegalovirus-associated TCR beta chains were confirmed in vitro to be specific for cytomegalovirus antigens. Presence/absence analyses assumed roughly uniform sequencing depth across donors, an assumption that may not hold. While some public TCRs were present in many individuals, most TCR sequences turned up only very rarely across donors. An earlier analysis of approximately 500 of the donors showed that most TCR beta V segments appeared in productive rearrangements either about 90% or about 30% of the time, which broadly matched IMGT annotations. Several of the top co-occurrence clusters appeared to be linked to parvovirus B19, influenza, CMV and Epstein-Barr virus, according to a later analysis. According to a later analysis, most CMV-associated TCR beta chains appeared to be HLA-restricted, and the HLA associations seemed to be driven largely by CMV exposure.

The cohort comprised several hundred healthy bone marrow donors. Cohort members were all nominally healthy when sampled, although unrecorded immune exposures were likely present. The donor was CMV seronegative and was included in the group of under 450 seronegative cohort members. Every donor gave a peripheral blood sample, and the peripheral blood mononuclear cells from that sample were used for TCR beta sequencing. The Qiagen DNeasy Blood Extraction Kit was used to extract genomic DNA from the blood cell samples. The method behind the library was the immunoSEQ multiplex PCR assay. For the multiplex PCR, a mixture combining 60 forward primers for TCR Vbeta segments and 13 reverse primers for TCR Jbeta segments was used. The CDR3 region of rearranged TCR beta genes was amplified from genomic DNA with a multiplex PCR assay. On the Illumina HiSeq System, the amplified TCR beta libraries were sequenced as 87-base-pair reads. Per the source publication's procedure: A later analysis counted 75 million to 100 million unique TCR beta chains across the roughly 700 repertoires, and some 11 million of these chains were shared by at least two donors. To remove PCR and sequencing errors, raw reads were error-corrected and collapsed into unique sequences using a nearest-neighbor algorithm that merged closely related sequences. CDR3 sequences were aligned to IMGT reference sequences to assign V, D and J gene segments. For a sequence to be retained, a match of at least six nucleotides to both a V gene segment and a J gene segment was required. Rearrangements were called productive when the CDR3 lacked stop codons and stayed in frame with V and J; all others were non-productive. CDR3 was defined according to IMGT convention as the region running from the second conserved V-encoded cysteine to the conserved J-encoded phenylalanine. In an earlier analysis of more than 550 of the donors, sequences lacking an unambiguous match to a single V gene segment were excluded. An earlier analysis of 500 to 600 of the donors classified V segments as functional when productive rearrangements were above 56.7% and as segregating when the standard deviation between donors was above 5%. A statistical classification framework was developed to diagnose cytomegalovirus status using the catalog of TCR beta chain sequences. In a later analysis, V and J genes were assigned by comparing TCR nucleotide sequences against IMGT/GENE-DB human TR gene sequences. Using the TCRdist pipeline, a later analysis assigned CDR3 sequences along with most-parsimonious VDJ recombination scenarios. In a later analysis, each TCR beta chain was defined by its CDR3 amino acid sequence together with its V-gene family, and reads lacking a unique V-gene family were excluded. A later analysis removed 500 to 600 highly shared, low-generation-probability nucleotide sequences to deal with suspected cross-contamination and a sequencing artifact. In a later analysis, a clonal expansion index for each public chain was calculated from normalized within-repertoire ranks of inferred template counts. A later analysis computed generation probabilities with a VDJ recombination model fitted to out-of-frame rearrangements, and checked the results against IGoR. Hypergeometric tests were used in a later analysis to score TCR-TCR, TCR-HLA and TCR-CMV co-occurrence, with a repertoire-size bias correction applied to the TCR pairs. In a later analysis, false discovery rates were estimated by permuting HLA or CMV assignments 20 times. In a later analysis, co-occurring TCRs were grouped with DBSCAN, and TCRdist sequence similarity was added when clustering was performed within HLA-allele-positive subsets. Repertoires with fewer than 30,000 or more than 120,000 public chains were left out of co-occurrence clustering, as were about five repertoires with anomalous nucleotide sharing. This is the immuneACCESS table as TCRdb keeps it, with only in-frame sequences that have V and J called. A part of the clones is gone; compared with another copy, unresolved V genes explain less than half, and the rest is unexplained. The V and J calls and clone size come from that table; D and trimming were worked out from the DNA. The sample has over 100,000 clones on record, more than 65% of them singletons. Roughly 0.87% of the sample comes from the top ten.

Sequences SGHDT (CDR1) and YYEEEE (CDR2) are obtained from the germline V gene. The CDR3 has 15 amino acids, counting the end cysteine and phenylalanine. The CDR3 DNA has 45 bases and is translated from base 1. V loses 1 base at its end and J loses 3 bases; junction bases beyond the gene matches: 3. In regard to this clone: Its antigen is still unknown. Base quality data are lacking; no much larger clone is found one base away.

The sample taken for sequencing was PBMCs. The receptor was derived from a woman in her 30s in good health and CMV-seronegative. Recombination linked TRBV5-6 to TRBJ2-7, and 11 bases in between align with TRBD2. This receptor carries the CDR3 CASSLTGLADYEQYF. The DNA is TGTGCCAGCAGCTTGACGGGACTAGCGGACTACGAGCAGTACTTC.